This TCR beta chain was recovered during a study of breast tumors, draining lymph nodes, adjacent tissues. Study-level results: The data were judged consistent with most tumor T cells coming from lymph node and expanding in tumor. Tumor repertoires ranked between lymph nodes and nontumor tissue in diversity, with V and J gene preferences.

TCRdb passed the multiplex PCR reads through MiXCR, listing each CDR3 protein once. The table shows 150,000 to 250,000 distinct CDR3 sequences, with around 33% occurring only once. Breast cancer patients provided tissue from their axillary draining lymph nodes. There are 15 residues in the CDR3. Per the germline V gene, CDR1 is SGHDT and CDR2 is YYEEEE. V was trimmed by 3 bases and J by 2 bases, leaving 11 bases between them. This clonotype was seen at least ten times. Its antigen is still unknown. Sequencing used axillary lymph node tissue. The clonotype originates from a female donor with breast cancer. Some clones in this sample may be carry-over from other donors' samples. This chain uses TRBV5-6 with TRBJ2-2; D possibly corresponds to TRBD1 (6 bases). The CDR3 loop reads CASSYGQLNTGELFF. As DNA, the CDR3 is TGTGCCAGCAGCTATGGACAGTTAAACACCGGGGAGCTGTTTTTT.